One T cell receptor (beta chain) is described in this entry. The CDR3 has 15 residues. Germline lookup yields CDR1 SGHTA and CDR2 FQGTGA. The J segment lost 2 bases and the V segment lost 5 bases, leaving 9 bases of the junction unmatched. This entry is derived from a study of shared clonotypes between healthy human individuals. Only CD45RO-negative cells positively selected for CCR7 counted as naive CD8 cells, so terminally differentiated effector memory CD45RA+ cells were excluded. The data were produced by immunoSEQ multiplex PCR, yet TCRdb's version contains in-frame clones alone and is incomplete. The sample lists about 2.2 million clones; 85% to 95% were seen once.

The sample comprised naive CD8+ T cells from PBMCs. The chain recombines TRBV7-3 with TRBJ2-7; 7 bases line up with TRBD1. The receptor's source is a man between 18 and 35 years old in good health. Some clones in this sample may be carry-over from other donors' samples. CDR3 loop: CASSPRGTEAYEQYF. The CDR3 nucleotides are TGTGCCAGCAGCCCGAGGGGGACAGAAGCCTACGAGCAGTACTTC.